The 32 T cell receptor beta chains below come from one sample, sequenced in a study of vaccination and CD4 T cells after COVID-19. Sequencing of DNA taken from cultured CD4+ T cells relied on the Oncomine TCR Beta short-read assay. One entry per CDR3 protein, called by TCRdb with MiXCR from the PCR reads. The sample lists thousands of distinct CDR3 sequences, about 51% occurring once. For these TCRs, the target antigens are not known. Treatment of the sample: roughly nine-day PBMC culture with coronavirus spike peptide pools or control peptides (ViraFEST assay). Before the COVID-19 pandemic (2011-2018), CD4+ T cells were obtained from the unexposed donor. Sequencing was carried out using CD4+ T cells from blood, cultured in vitro. The source of these receptors is a human donor in good health.

The chain is built from TRBV7-2 and TRBJ1-1, with D maybe TRBD1 (6 bases). The germline CDR1 and CDR2 sequences are SGHTA and FQGNSA. CDR3 length: 14 amino acids. V lost 5 bases, J lost 0 bases, and 10 bases lay in between. CDR3 nucleotide sequence: TGTGCCAGCAGCGCACAGGGTATGAACACTGAAGCTTTCTTT. Protein product: CASSAQGMNTEAFF. Combining the CDR3 with reference TRBV7-2 and TRBJ1-1 gives the whole variable domain GAGVSQSPSNKVTEKGKDVELRCDPISGHTALYWYRQSLGQGLEFLIYFQGNSAPDKSGLPSDRFSAERTGGSVSTLTIQRTQQEDSAVYLCASSAQGMNTEAFFGQGTRLTVV.

The rearrangement links TRBV5-1 to TRBJ1-1; a weak D match, TRBD1 (5 bases). Germline values: CDR1 SGHRS, CDR2 YFSETQ. The CDR3 is made up of 12 amino acids. Trimming removed 5 bases from V and 1 base from J, with 6 bases in between. CDR3 bases: TGCGCCAGCAGGGGGACGAACACTGAAGCTTTCTTT. It codes for CASRGTNTEAFF.

The CDR3 DNA is TGTGCCAGCAGCTTAGTGGCGGGCTCAGGGGAGAGTGGCTACACCTTC. It codes for CASSLVAGSGESGYTF. J is TRBJ1-2 and V is TRBV7-6, with a possible D match to TRBD1 (6 bases). This CDR3 has 16 amino acids. V dropped 1 base and J dropped 7 bases, with 19 bases sitting between them. Germline V gene data show CDR1 as SGHVS and CDR2 as FNYEAQ. Filled out from reference TRBV7-6 and TRBJ1-2, the complete variable domain reads GAGVSQSPRYKVTKRGQDVALRCDPISGHVSLYWYRQALGQGPEFLTYFNYEAQQDKSGLPNDRFSAERPEGSISTLTIQRTEQRDSAMYRCASSLVAGSGESGYTFGSGTRLTVV.

V is TRBV27 and J is TRBJ2-7, with 10 bases fitting TRBD2. Germline V lookup: CDR1 MNHEY, CDR2 SMNVEV (reference sequence). This CDR3 region has 17 residues. V lost 8 bases, J lost 4 bases, and 17 bases stayed unmatched. The CDR3 bases are TGTGCCAGCCGAAACACCCTAGCGGGGGCTGCGGGGTACGAGCAGTACTTC. Protein sequence: CASRNTLAGAAGYEQYF.

This chain connects TRBV6-5 to TRBJ2-7; perhaps TRBD1 as D (6 bases). Germline V gene lookup returns CDR1 MNHEY and CDR2 SVGAGI. Trimming took 1 base from V and 5 from J, leaving 12 bases between them. The CDR3 runs 14 residues. CDR3 in DNA: TGTGCCAGCAGTTACTTCGACAGGTCGGACGAGCAGTACTTC. This gives the protein CASSYFDRSDEQYF.

The chain's CDR3 is CASSRRTGHFQETQYF. The CDR3 DNA reads as TGTGCCAGCAGCCGGAGGACAGGTCATTTCCAAGAGACCCAGTACTTC. The chain combines TRBV5-6 with TRBJ2-5, with 7 nucleotides matching TRBD1. The length of the CDR3 is 16 residues. The germline CDR1 and CDR2 sequences are SGHDT and YYEEEE. The V and J ends lost 4 bases and 1 base, in that order; junction bases with no gene match: 10.

The chain combines TRBV19 with TRBJ2-2, with 7 bases that match TRBD2. Trimming at V came to 8 bases and at J to 2 bases, leaving 8 bases not matched to a gene. The germline V gene encodes CDR1 LNHDA and CDR2 SQIVND (reference sequence). CDR3 length: 15 residues. CDR3 DNA: TGTGCCAGTCACCGCGGGACTACCAACACCGGGGAGCTGTTTTTT. Its protein is CASHRGTTNTGELFF.

J is TRBJ1-5 and V is TRBV6-1, with 7 bases fitting TRBD1. The CDR3 has 14 amino acids. V dropped 7 bases and J dropped 7; count of bases not matched to a gene: 10. Germline V gene data show CDR1 as MNHNS and CDR2 as SASEGT. The CDR3 loop is CASKMTGTGQPQHF. The CDR3 DNA is TGTGCCAGCAAGATGACAGGGACGGGACAGCCCCAGCATTTT.

The chain has TRBV19 and TRBJ1-2, with D possibly being TRBD1 (6 bases). CDR1 LNHDA and CDR2 SQIVND come from the germline V gene (reference sequence). The V gene lost 9 bases and the J gene lost 2 bases, with 28 bases spanning the gap. The CDR3 has 18 amino acids. CDR3 residues: CASLPSSPWDTQNYGYTF. Here the CDR3 DNA reads TGTGCCAGCTTACCTTCTTCCCCCTGGGACACTCAAAACTATGGCTACACCTTC.

The gene calls are TRBV12-3 or TRBV12-4 and TRBJ2-7, with 10 bases matching TRBD2. V gave up 6 bases and J gave up 7 bases; unmatched junction bases: 9. This CDR3 is 14 amino acids long. CDR3 DNA sequence: TGTGCCAGCAGGGCTAGCGGGAGTACGTATGAGCAGTACTTC. Encoded protein: CASRASGSTYEQYF.

The J gene is TRBJ2-3, the V gene TRBV6-1, with 9 positions matching TRBD1. The length of the CDR3 is 15 residues. J gave up 0 bases and V 7 bases, and 5 bases lay outside the gene matches. In germline, CDR1 is MNHNS, CDR2 SASEGT. The chain's CDR3 is CASTRDRVSTDTQYF. DNA of the CDR3: TGTGCCAGCACCCGGGACAGGGTGAGCACAGATACGCAGTATTTT.

The chain carries TRBV5-4 and TRBJ2-3; possible D gene TRBD2, 5 bases. Trimming pared 0 bases from V and 2 bases from J, leaving 16 bases between. Germline V gives CDR1 SGHNT, CDR2 YYREEE (reference sequence). The CDR3 consists of 17 residues. The chain's CDR3 is CASSLDAAGALTDTQYF. In nucleotides, the CDR3 is TGTGCCAGCAGCTTGGATGCGGCGGGCGCCCTCACAGATACGCAGTATTTT.

This chain uses TRBV20-1 with TRBJ2-2; maybe TRBD2 (6 bases). This CDR3 has 15 amino acids. Germline V gene data show CDR1 as DFQATT and CDR2 as SNEGSKA (reference sequence). Trimming pared 3 bases from V and 2 bases from J, leaving 13 bases between. CDR3 sequence: CSARLGTFNTGELFF. The CDR3 DNA sequence: TGCAGTGCTAGGCTCGGGACTTTCAACACCGGGGAGCTGTTTTTT.

The chain combines TRBV5-4 with TRBJ1-1; a possible D gene is TRBD1 (6 bases). Looked up from germline, CDR1 is SGHNT and CDR2 is YYREEE (reference sequence). This CDR3 has 14 residues. V lost 2 bases and J 6 bases, leaving 14 bases between the germline ends. The CDR3 loop reads CASSFNTGTSEAFF. CDR3 bases: TGTGCCAGCAGCTTTAATACAGGGACTTCTGAAGCTTTCTTT.

The chain employs TRBV10-2 and TRBJ2-7; D may be TRBD1 (5 bases). V was pared by 7 bases and J by 4 bases, with 8 bases between. Germline CDR1 and CDR2: WSHSY and SAAADI. CDR3 size: 11 residues. The CDR3 bases are TGCGCCAGCAATCAGGGTTACGAGCAGTACTTC. It codes for CASNQGYEQYF.

This clonotype showed up just a few times. CDR3 sequence reads: CASSRNRDSPYEQYF. For the CDR3, the DNA is TGTGCCAGCAGCCGAAACCGGGACTCACCCTACGAGCAGTACTTC. The chain joins TRBV11-2 to TRBJ2-7; perhaps TRBD2 as D (6 bases). This CDR3 has 15 residues. V was shortened by 5 bases and J by 2 bases, with 16 bases between the two germline ends. CDR1 SGHAT and CDR2 FQNNGV come from the germline V gene.

This chain connects TRBV7-2 to TRBJ1-1; D gene uncertain. The CDR3 totals 12 residues. V gave up 5 bases and J gave up 11 bases, with 15 bases separating them. The germline gives CDR1 SGHTA, CDR2 FQGNSA. The CDR3, as DNA: TGTGCCAGCAGCGTAGGGTGGCGCCCGGCTTTCTTT. This sequence encodes CASSVGWRPAFF.

In its sample, this clonotype was seen a few times. This rearrangement joins TRBV6-2 or TRBV6-3 to TRBJ2-3, with D tentatively TRBD2 (6 bases). CDR1 is MNHEY and CDR2 is SVGEGT in the germline V gene. V was cut by 6 bases and J by 0 bases, with 25 bases left in between. CDR3 size: 19 residues. As DNA, the CDR3 is TGTGCCAGCAGGGGACTGAGAGCGAACCAAGTATCTAGCACAGATACGCAGTATTTT. Translating it yields CASRGLRANQVSSTDTQYF.

This clonotype appeared a few times. This chain uses TRBV2 with TRBJ1-2, with TRBD1 as a possible D gene (5 bases). Trimming cost V 6 bases and J 6 bases, with 11 bases left between them. CDR3 length equals 12 residues. Germline V gene data show CDR1 as SNHLY and CDR2 as FYNNEI. CDR3 region: CASRGPNHGYTF. DNA of the CDR3: TGTGCCAGCAGGGGACCCAACCATGGCTACACCTTC.

V and J are TRBV5-6 and TRBJ1-2; perhaps TRBD1 as D (5 bases). Germline assignment: CDR1 SGHDT and CDR2 YYEEEE. CDR3 length: 13 amino acids. Trimming took off 1 base at V and 11 bases at J, with 15 bases between the two ends. In DNA form, the CDR3 reads TGTGCCAGCAGCTTGCAGGGAAGACTGGGGTACACCTTC. It codes for CASSLQGRLGYTF.

The chain employs TRBV18 and TRBJ1-2; TRBD1 might be the D (6 bases). The ends were cut back, 1 base at V and 4 bases at J, with 10 bases in the middle. This CDR3 comprises 14 residues. CDR1 and CDR2 (germline): KGHSH, LQKENI. The CDR3 region is CASSPRKGGYGYTF. The CDR3, as DNA: TGTGCCAGCTCACCACGAAAAGGGGGCTATGGCTACACCTTC.

This clonotype appeared a single time. This chain uses TRBV6-1 with TRBJ2-3; D unresolved. The CDR3 runs 15 residues. CDR1 and CDR2 from the germline V gene are MNHNS and SASEGT. V dropped 5 bases and J dropped 6 bases, with 18 bases sitting between them. The CDR3 reads CASSPMIPSSDTQYF. The CDR3 DNA is TGTGCCAGCAGTCCTATGATCCCGTCATCCGATACGCAGTATTTT.

V is TRBV27 and J is TRBJ2-1, with 10 bases identical to TRBD1. Trimming took 6 bases from V and 4 from J; bases not matched to a gene: 9. Germline values: CDR1 MNHEY, CDR2 SMNVEV (reference sequence). This CDR3 is 16 amino acids long. The CDR3 DNA follows: TGTGCCAGCAGAAACCCGACAGGGGGCAGGTACAATGAGCAGTTCTTC. Its translation: CASRNPTGGRYNEQFF.

In this sample, this clonotype turned up a few times. The V call is TRBV7-2, the J call TRBJ1-2; no firm D call. The CDR3 sequence is 14 residues long. V lost 1 base and J 3 bases, leaving 9 bases between the germline ends. Germline V gives CDR1 SGHTA, CDR2 FQGNSA. The DNA for the CDR3 is TGTGCCAGCAGCTTAGGCCAGGTCGACTATGGCTACACCTTC. Translating gives CASSLGQVDYGYTF.

The V and J genes are TRBV10-3 and TRBJ1-1; D possibly corresponds to TRBD1 (6 bases). Trimming stripped 2 bases from V and 5 bases from J, with 12 bases between. Germline CDR1 reads ENHRY; CDR2 reads SYGVKD. The CDR3 is 14 amino acids. The CDR3 DNA reads TGTGCCATCAGTGAGGGGGAGGGGGGGACTGAAGCTTTCTTT. Its translation is CAISEGEGGTEAFF.

The chain couples TRBV20-1 to TRBJ2-7, with 12 bases that match TRBD1. Germline loops: CDR1 DFQATT, CDR2 SNEGSKA (reference sequence). CDR3 length: 14 residues. V was clipped by 5 bases and J by 7 bases; unmatched bases: 9. CDR3 DNA: TGCAGTGCTGCAGTCGGGACAGGGGGCAGGGAGCAGTACTTC. Translated: CSAAVGTGGREQYF.

The chain carries TRBV4-1 and TRBJ1-5; D uncertain. The length of the CDR3 is 18 residues. Germline V lookup: CDR1 MGHRA, CDR2 YSYEKL. Between the trimmed V and J ends, which lost 0 bases and 0 bases, there was a span of 15 bases. The CDR3 here is CASSQDGLTTDSNQPQHF. The CDR3 DNA follows: TGCGCCAGCAGCCAAGACGGACTCACAACAGATAGCAATCAGCCCCAGCATTTT.

This clonotype turned up a few times. The chain employs TRBV24-1 and TRBJ2-3; weak D call: TRBD2 (6 bases). Germline assignment: CDR1 KGHDR and CDR2 SFDVKD. This CDR3 is 14 amino acids long. The ends were cut back, 5 bases at V and 4 bases at J, with 12 bases in the middle. CDR3 protein: CATSGGVGSDTQYF. The CDR3 coding sequence is TGTGCCACCAGTGGGGGGGTAGGGTCAGATACGCAGTATTTT.

This clonotype was detected only a few times. This rearrangement joins TRBV6-2 or TRBV6-3 to TRBJ2-1; 12 bases fit TRBD2. CDR3 size: 16 residues. Germline-derived CDR1 and CDR2 are MNHEY and SVGEGT. Trimming cost V 6 bases and J 0 bases; bases outside gene matches: 3. The CDR3 DNA is TGTGCCAGCAGAGGACTAGCGGGGAGCTCCTACAATGAGCAGTTCTTC. Its translation is CASRGLAGSSYNEQFF.

This clonotype was counted a few times. V is TRBV7-8 and J is TRBJ2-2, with a weak D call TRBD2 (5 bases). The CDR3 has 13 amino acids. V was trimmed by 0 bases and J by 9 bases, leaving 8 bases between them. Germline V gene data show CDR1 as SGHVS and CDR2 as FQNEAQ. Here the CDR3 reads CASSLASARELFF. The CDR3 DNA reads as TGTGCCAGCAGCTTAGCTAGCGCCCGGGAGCTGTTTTTT.

The genes are TRBV27 and TRBJ2-5, with D uncertain. Between the trimmed V and J ends, which lost 6 bases and 1 base, there was a span of 9 bases. The CDR3 has 13 residues. Germline V gene lookup returns CDR1 MNHEY and CDR2 SMNVEV (reference sequence). CDR3 in DNA: TGTGCCAGCAGCGACCACGGCCAAGAGACCCAGTACTTC. Protein: CASSDHGQETQYF.

This chain joins TRBV7-9 and TRBJ1-6; 9 bases fit TRBD1. This CDR3 spans 15 amino acids. V dropped 3 bases and J dropped 7; count of bases not matched to a gene: 4. CDR1 SEHNR and CDR2 FQNEAQ come from the germline V gene (reference sequence). CDR3 nucleotides: TGTGCCAGCAGCTTCCGGGACAGGGAAAATTCACCCCTCCACTTT. Translated, it gives CASSFRDRENSPLHF.